A single sample gave rise to the 29 T cell receptor beta chains below, sequenced in a study of regulatory T cells in long-lasting Graves disease. CDR3-region Arm-PCR and iRepertoire HTBI primers produced the TCR beta libraries. From the multiplex PCR reads, TCRdb called clonotypes with MiXCR, one entry per CDR3 protein. The sample includes 370,000 or so distinct CDR3 sequences, under 20% of them seen just once. Sample time point: newly diagnosed GD, antithyroid drugs for less than 3 months. Isolated PBMC RNA provided the starting material for the TCR library. These data were also filed under a second study, of T cells in Graves' hyperthyroidism and ophthalmopathy.

This sample comprised peripheral blood mononuclear cells (PBMCs), obtained at new diagnosis, from a patient treated with antithyroid drugs. The receptor source for this set is a woman aged 18-30 years with Graves disease.

This clonotype occurred many times. The V gene is TRBV3-1, the J gene TRBJ2-5, with unresolved D. The CDR3 is made up of 12 amino acids. V dropped 3 bases and J dropped 5 bases, with 7 bases sitting between them. In germline, CDR1 is LGHDT, CDR2 YNNKEL (reference sequence). CDR3 protein: CASSHGAETQYF. CDR3 nucleotides: TGTGCCAGCAGCCATGGAGCCGAGACCCAGTACTTC.

As for this clonotype: A read error is likely here: a far larger clone is one base away. The genes are TRBV5-1 and TRBJ2-1; D remains ambiguous. There are 15 residues in the CDR3. Trimming pared 2 bases from V and 10 bases from J, leaving 19 bases between. From germline, CDR1 is SGHRS and CDR2 YFSETQ. In DNA, the CDR3 is TGCGCCAGCAGCTTTGATCCTTCCAACTCCTACGAGCAGTTCTTC. It codes for CASSFDPSNSYEQFF.

This clonotype showed up many times. This chain uses TRBV10-3 with TRBJ1-2; no clear D gene. Germline CDR1 and CDR2: ENHRY and SYGVKD. The CDR3 spans 13 residues. The germline V and J ends were trimmed by 4 bases and 3 bases, with 9 bases remaining between them. This CDR3 is CAISVEEDYGYTF. The CDR3 nucleotides are TGTGCCATCAGTGTAGAGGAAGACTATGGCTACACCTTC.

This clonotype has more than one count but fewer than ten. V gene TRBV9 combines with J gene TRBJ1-5; no reliable D call. The ends were cut back, 3 bases at V and 5 bases at J, with 15 bases in the middle. There are 15 residues in the CDR3. The germline V gene encodes CDR1 SGDLS and CDR2 YYNGEE. DNA for the CDR3: TGTGCCAGCAGCGGAGCGGGGTCTAATGATCAGCCCCAGCATTTT. Protein: CASSGAGSNDQPQHF.

The V call is TRBV27, the J call TRBJ1-5; 10 nucleotides line up with TRBD1. Germline CDR1 and CDR2: MNHEY and SMNVEV (reference sequence). V was clipped by 6 bases and J by 5 bases; unmatched bases: 7. The CDR3 covers 15 residues. CDR3 nucleotides: TGTGCCAGCAGAAATCTTGGGACAGGGGATCAGCCCCAGCATTTT. Amino acid sequence: CASRNLGTGDQPQHF.

The rearrangement joins TRBV28 to TRBJ1-2; 10 nucleotides agree with TRBD1. Germline values: CDR1 MDHEN, CDR2 SYDVKM. CDR3 length: 16 amino acids. V lost 5 bases and J lost 2; bases outside the gene matches: 8. The CDR3 sequence: CASSITGTGENYGYTF. The CDR3 DNA reads as TGTGCCAGCAGTATAACCGGGACAGGGGAAAACTATGGCTACACCTTC.

The table lists this clonotype with many counts. The rearrangement links TRBV6-1 to TRBJ2-3; unclear D gene. Trimming left V 6 bases short and J 6 bases short, with 10 bases between. Germline V gene lookup returns CDR1 MNHNS and CDR2 SASEGT. CDR3 length equals 12 residues. In nucleotides, the CDR3 is TGTGCCAGCAGGACGGTGGGTGATACGCAGTATTTT. It is translated as CASRTVGDTQYF.

This clonotype was found many times. The gene calls are TRBV6-1 and TRBJ2-7, with TRBD2 matching over 7 bases. Trimming cost V 9 bases and J 3 bases; bases outside gene matches: 8. Germline loops: CDR1 MNHNS, CDR2 SASEGT. This CDR3 is built from 13 residues. This CDR3 reads CASELGRDYEQYF. CDR3 DNA: TGTGCCAGTGAACTGGGGAGGGACTACGAGCAGTACTTC.

This clonotype was counted at least ten times. The chain carries TRBV5-1 and TRBJ2-3; D is ambiguous. The CDR3 runs 17 residues. Trimming shortened V by 1 base and J by 1 base, and 16 bases separated the two germline ends. Germline V gene lookup returns CDR1 SGHRS and CDR2 YFSETQ. The CDR3 protein is CASSLRSLSAGTDTQYF. The CDR3 region has the DNA TGCGCCAGCAGCTTGCGGTCACTCAGTGCTGGCACAGATACGCAGTATTTT.

In its sample, this clonotype was seen a few times. The chain links TRBV14 to TRBJ2-1; 13 bases agree with TRBD2. The CDR3 length is 16 residues. V trimming: 6 bases; J trimming: 6 bases; junction bases outside the gene matches: 8. The germline V gene encodes CDR1 SGHDN and CDR2 FVKESK. CDR3: CASSQRTSGSSNEQFF. CDR3 coding DNA: TGTGCCAGCAGTCAGAGGACTAGCGGGAGTAGCAATGAGCAGTTCTTC.

This clonotype has at least ten counts. V gene TRBV28 combines with J gene TRBJ2-7, with D perhaps matching TRBD2 (6 bases). This CDR3 region has 16 residues. With 5 bases removed from V and 2 bases from J, the gap between germline ends came to 19 bases. The germline gives CDR1 MDHEN, CDR2 SYDVKM. The CDR3 DNA reads TGTGCCAGCAGTGGGCCTTCGGGAGTTGGGGCCTACGAGCAGTACTTC. It yields the protein CASSGPSGVGAYEQYF. Using reference TRBV28 and TRBJ2-7 for the parts outside the CDR3, the full variable domain is DVKVTQSSRYLVKRTGEKVFLECVQDMDHENMFWYRQDPGLGLRLIYFSYDVKMKEKGDIPEGYSVSREKKERFSLILESASTNQTSMYLCASSGPSGVGAYEQYFGPGTRLTVT.

This clonotype was observed a handful of times. This chain links TRBV29-1 with TRBJ2-2, with 9 bases lining up with TRBD2. The V segment lost 7 bases and the J segment 4 bases; nucleotides outside the gene matches: 10. Germline loops: CDR1 SQVTM, CDR2 ANQGSEA. This CDR3 spans 15 amino acids. CDR3 in amino acids: CSAIIAGVSTGELFF. For the CDR3, the DNA is TGCAGCGCAATTATAGCGGGAGTAAGCACCGGGGAGCTGTTTTTT.

This clonotype was observed at least ten times. The chain joins TRBV19 to TRBJ1-1; D uncertain. Looked up from germline, CDR1 is LNHDA and CDR2 is SQIVND (reference sequence). The CDR3 is made up of 11 amino acids. With 10 bases removed from V and 1 base from J, the gap between germline ends came to 7 bases. The CDR3 loop is CATGWNTEAFF. CDR3 bases: TGTGCCACCGGATGGAACACTGAAGCTTTCTTT.

This clonotype was seen more than once but under ten times. The rearrangement links TRBV2 to TRBJ2-7; TRBD2 might be the D (6 bases). The CDR3 has 12 residues. V lost 7 bases and J 7 bases, leaving 14 bases between the germline ends. Looked up from germline, CDR1 is SNHLY and CDR2 is FYNNEI. The CDR3 bases are TGTGCCAGCAAGGATTACAGCGGGGAGCAGTACTTC. This codes for CASKDYSGEQYF.

The table lists this clonotype with many counts. CDR3 sequence: CASSLARTAPSYGYTF. Here the CDR3 DNA reads TGTGCCAGCAGCTTAGCTAGGACTGCCCCCAGCTATGGCTACACCTTC. The V gene is TRBV7-8, the J gene TRBJ1-2; D is unresolved. CDR1 SGHVS and CDR2 FQNEAQ come from the germline V gene. Trimming shortened V by 0 bases and J by 4 bases, and 15 bases separated the two germline ends. The CDR3 has 16 amino acids.

About this clonotype: A far larger clone is a single base away, which makes a read error likely. The rearrangement uses TRBV11-2 and TRBJ2-5, with TRBD2 as a possible D gene (5 bases). The germline V gene encodes CDR1 SGHAT and CDR2 FQNNGV. This CDR3 is built from 15 residues. Trimming cost V 6 bases and J 11 bases, with 25 bases left between them. CDR3 in DNA: TGTGCCAGCAGAACCATGGGAGTGAAGTACAATGAGCAGTACTTC. Protein sequence: CASRTMGVKYNEQYF.

Ten or more counts support this clonotype. This chain links TRBV6-2 or TRBV6-3 with TRBJ1-1; D uncertain. V was shortened by 1 base and J by 3 bases, with 9 bases between the two germline ends. The CDR3 has 14 amino acids. Germline CDR1 and CDR2: MNHEY and SVGEGT. This CDR3 is CASSYLGWDTEAFF. The CDR3 DNA reads as TGTGCCAGCAGTTACTTGGGATGGGACACTGAAGCTTTCTTT.

In its sample, this clonotype was seen many times. The chain combines TRBV7-8 with TRBJ2-5, with 8 bases aligning to TRBD2. This CDR3 is built from 15 residues. Germline CDR1 SGHVS, CDR2 FQNEAQ. V lost 6 bases, J lost 1 base, and 7 bases stayed unmatched. This CDR3 reads CASSPYSGTQETQYF. In nucleotides, the CDR3 is TGTGCCAGCAGTCCTTATAGCGGGACCCAAGAGACCCAGTACTTC. Variable domain in full (rest from reference TRBV7-8 and TRBJ2-5): GAGVSQSPRYKVAKRGQDVALRCDPISGHVSLFWYQQALGQGPEFLTYFQNEAQLDKSGLPSDRFFAERPEGSVSTLKIQRTQQEDSAVYLCASSPYSGTQETQYFGPGTRLLVL.

This clonotype has more than one count but fewer than ten. The junction departs from germline at one end; a sequencing error may be responsible. The chain has TRBV6-1 and TRBJ1-6; 10 positions match TRBD1. Germline CDR1 is MNHNS and CDR2 is SASEGT. The CDR3 covers 20 residues. The CDR3 bases are TGTGCCAGCAGTCAGAAGACAGGGGGCTTCCGTGGCTCCTATAATCCACCCCTCCACTTT. Protein product: CASSQKTGGFRGSYNPPLHF.

This sequence joins TRBV24-1 and TRBJ1-1; D is perhaps TRBD1 (6 bases). CDR1 KGHDR and CDR2 SFDVKD come from the germline V gene. V was pared by 5 bases and J by 8 bases, with 11 bases between. The CDR3 consists of 12 residues. In DNA, the CDR3 is TGTGCCACCAGTGGCATAACAGGGGAAGCTTTCTTT. Translating gives CATSGITGEAFF.

The V call is TRBV2, the J call TRBJ2-1, with TRBD2 matching 10 bases. The ends lost 5 bases at V and 3 bases at J; junction bases unmatched: 7. The CDR3 is 16 amino acids. Per germline, CDR1 SNHLY and CDR2 FYNNEI. The CDR3 DNA reads TGTGCCAGCAGTCGGACCTTAGCGGGGGGCTACAATGAGCAGTTCTTC. Translation gives CASSRTLAGGYNEQFF.

This chain joins TRBV5-6 and TRBJ1-2, with 8 positions matching TRBD1. This CDR3 region has 16 residues. The germline V gene has CDR1 SGHDT and CDR2 YYEEEE. V was clipped by 3 bases and J by 6 bases; unmatched bases: 13. CDR3 sequence: CASSYQGAQRKDGYTF. CDR3 nucleotides: TGTGCCAGCAGCTATCAGGGGGCGCAAAGGAAGGATGGCTACACCTTC.

To note about this clonotype: This clone may be a read error of a much larger clone one base away. The chain uses TRBV6-5 and TRBJ1-2; D perhaps matches TRBD1 (5 bases). The V end was cut by 3 bases, the J end by 2 bases, with 13 bases between. CDR3 size: 15 residues. Germline values: CDR1 MNHEY, CDR2 SVGAGI. CDR3 loop: CASSYSGRDNYGYTF. The DNA of the CDR3 is TGTGCCAGCAGTTATTCCGGCAGGGACAACTATGGCTACACCTTC.

V gene TRBV6-2 or TRBV6-3 combines with J gene TRBJ2-1; 10 nucleotides align to TRBD2. Germline CDR1 reads MNHEY; CDR2 reads SVGEGT. The CDR3 extends over 15 amino acids. V trimming: 6 bases; J trimming: 5 bases; junction bases outside the gene matches: 7. The CDR3 here is CASRSYLAGDNEQFF. The CDR3 nucleotides read TGTGCCAGCAGGTCCTACCTAGCGGGAGACAATGAGCAGTTCTTC.

This chain uses TRBV5-1 with TRBJ2-3; D remains ambiguous. Trimming took off 0 bases at V and 12 bases at J, with 8 bases between the two ends. This CDR3 is 11 amino acids long. Germline V gene sequence: CDR1 SGHRS, CDR2 YFSETQ. The CDR3 spells CASSLGRPQYF. CDR3 nucleotide sequence: TGCGCCAGCAGCTTGGGACGGCCTCAGTATTTT.

This clonotype appeared many times. This chain joins TRBV3-1 and TRBJ2-7; weak D call: TRBD2 (5 bases). The germline gives CDR1 LGHDT, CDR2 YNNKEL (reference sequence). The CDR3 has 14 residues. Trimming cost V 1 base and J 5 bases, with 12 bases left between them. The CDR3 loop reads CASSQGLTRNEQYF. As DNA, the CDR3 is TGTGCCAGCAGCCAAGGACTAACTCGTAACGAGCAGTACTTC.

This clonotype was recorded many times. The V gene is TRBV20-1, the J gene TRBJ2-7; 7 bases agree with TRBD1. V shed 4 bases, J shed 0 bases, and the junction held 3 bases outside the gene matches. CDR1 DFQATT and CDR2 SNEGSKA come from the germline V gene (reference sequence). CDR3 length: 13 residues. The CDR3 region has the DNA TGCAGTGCTACCCGGGACAGCTCCTACGAGCAGTACTTC. Its translation: CSATRDSSYEQYF.

This clonotype came up many times. This chain joins TRBV12-3 or TRBV12-4 and TRBJ2-1; tentative D call: TRBD1 (5 bases). V was clipped by 7 bases and J by 0 bases, with 16 bases between them. The CDR3 length is 16 residues. CDR3 loop: CASKTGTTGSYNEQFF. The CDR3 DNA follows: TGTGCCAGCAAAACAGGCACTACGGGCTCCTACAATGAGCAGTTCTTC.

The chain uses TRBV6-1 and TRBJ2-7; TRBD2 might be the D (7 bases). The CDR3 has 13 residues. Germline V gene sequence: CDR1 MNHNS, CDR2 SASEGT. V was trimmed by 6 bases and J by 2 bases, leaving 11 bases between them. The CDR3 DNA follows: TGTGCCAGCAGAGGGGGAGGGCCCTACGAGCAGTACTTC. Its protein is CASRGGGPYEQYF.